The present T cell receptor (beta chain) was sequenced within a study of T-cell memory formation after mild COVID-19. As for the study in general: TCR clusters were mostly donor specific. Study-wide results and caveats: Clones shrinking between day 15 and 85 showed a balanced CD4/CD8 split, and those that grew later tilted toward CD4+. Among CD4+ contracting clones, most were CM and EM, and CD8+ ones EMRA.

Germline loops: CDR1 SGHTA, CDR2 FQGNSA. The CDR3 contains 14 residues. V was shortened by 5 bases and J by 2 bases, with 12 bases between the two germline ends. This clonotype appeared a few times. Its antigen remains unknown. With constant-segment primers, 5'RACE yielded cDNA libraries of TCR alpha and TCR beta that carried sample barcodes and UMIs. TCRdb called the 5' RACE reads again in MiXCR, with one record for every CDR3 protein. Altogether around 340,000 distinct CDR3 sequences are present, under 15% being singletons, with the ten largest covering about a fifth. The sequence came from a man aged 18 to 30 who had mild COVID-19 (a few samples of this study predate the infection). Cell type and time point are not known. The chain uses TRBV7-2 and TRBJ2-5, with D uncertain. Material: PBMCs or a T cell subset sorted from them (not recorded which). The CDR3 coding sequence is TGTGCCAGCAGCAAGATGGGCGGACAAGAGACCCAGTACTTC. This translates into CASSKMGGQETQYF.